Below, 16 T cell receptor beta chains from the same sample are listed, as sequenced in a study of blood T cell repertoires in COVID-19. This table comes from immunoSEQ multiplex PCR, and its TCRdb copy is limited to in-frame clones, with some not included. In the table there are approximately 65,000 clones, under 80% of which are singletons. Sequencing was performed on peripheral blood. These receptors all come from a man aged 55 to 69 with acute or convalescent COVID-19.

The rearrangement links TRBV7-3 to TRBJ2-3, with D perhaps matching TRBD2 (5 bases). The CDR3 spans 13 residues. Germline-derived CDR1 and CDR2 are SGHTA and FQGTGA. V dropped 4 bases and J dropped 3 bases, with 8 bases sitting between them. The chain's CDR3 is CASSSDWTDTQYF. The CDR3, as DNA: TGTGCCAGCAGCTCGGACTGGACAGATACGCAGTATTTT.

This chain connects TRBV7-2 to TRBJ2-7, with 8 nucleotides matching TRBD1. V gave up 3 bases and J gave up 6 bases; unmatched junction bases: 10. The CDR3 is 15 residues long. Germline loops: CDR1 SGHTA, CDR2 FQGNSA. CDR3 residues: CASSFFTGGTGEQYF. The CDR3 DNA follows: TGTGCCAGCAGCTTCTTCACAGGGGGAACGGGCGAGCAGTACTTC.

This chain links TRBV10-3 with TRBJ1-1; TRBD1 agrees at 8 bases. V was pared by 6 bases and J by 6 bases, with 3 bases of the junction left unmatched. The germline CDR1 and CDR2 sequences are ENHRY and SYGVKD. The CDR3 sequence is 12 residues long. The CDR3 loop reads CAIRGQDPEAFF. The CDR3 DNA sequence: TGTGCCATCAGGGGACAGGACCCTGAAGCTTTCTTT.

This clone appeared a few times. This chain uses TRBV24-1 with TRBJ1-1, with TRBD1 matching over 9 bases. Looked up from germline, CDR1 is KGHDR and CDR2 is SFDVKD. Trimming at V came to 8 bases and at J to 8 bases, leaving 5 bases not matched to a gene. This CDR3 comprises 12 residues. The CDR3 coding sequence is TGTGCCACCAAAACCGGGACAGGGGAAGCTTTCTTT. Protein sequence: CATKTGTGEAFF.

This clone was detected once. V usage is TRBV4-1 and J usage is TRBJ1-5; D unresolved. CDR1 is MGHRA and CDR2 is YSYEKL in the germline V gene. The CDR3 extends over 15 amino acids. V was shortened by 0 bases and J by 7 bases, with 13 bases between the two germline ends. The DNA for the CDR3 is TGCGCCAGCAGCCAAGATTGGGCAGGAGGACAGCCCCAGCATTTT. Translating it yields CASSQDWAGGQPQHF.

The chain carries TRBV30 and TRBJ1-5; D gene ambiguous. The CDR3 consists of 17 residues. Germline V CDR1 and CDR2: GTSNPN, SVGIG (reference sequence). Trimming took 4 bases from V and 0 from J, leaving 19 bases between them. The CDR3 protein is CAWTRSGGVYSNQPQHF. The DNA of the CDR3 is TGTGCCTGGACCCGATCGGGAGGCGTCTATAGCAATCAGCCCCAGCATTTT.

The chain recombines TRBV12-2 with TRBJ2-1; TRBD1 reflects the table's D call only, with no check against the DNA. TRBV12-2 is termed a pseudogene. The CDR3 extends over 15 amino acids. The CDR3 region has the DNA TGTGCAAGTCGCCATACCGGGACAGGGGACAATGAGCAGTTCTTC. This translates into CASRHTGTGDNEQFF.

The chain links TRBV7-9 to TRBJ2-7, with D perhaps TRBD1 (5 bases). CDR1 is SEHNR, CDR2 FQNEAQ, per germline (reference sequence). V lost 5 bases, J lost 2 bases, and 13 bases lay in between. The CDR3 is 14 residues long. Here the CDR3 reads CASSQGHRPYEQYF. DNA of the CDR3: TGTGCCAGCAGCCAGGGCCATCGGCCCTACGAGCAGTACTTC.

The chain joins TRBV6-6 to TRBJ2-7; 8 positions match TRBD1. This CDR3 spans 13 amino acids. V shed 4 bases, J shed 5 bases, and the junction held 4 bases outside the gene matches. Germline V lookup: CDR1 MNHNY, CDR2 SVGAGI (reference sequence). The CDR3: CASSSTGVNEQYF. The CDR3 coding sequence is TGTGCCAGCAGTTCGACAGGGGTCAACGAGCAGTACTTC.

Remarks on this clone: The junction does not match germline at one end; this may be a read error. V usage is TRBV7-2 and J usage is TRBJ2-7; D is perhaps TRBD2 (6 bases). Per germline, CDR1 SGHTA and CDR2 FQGNSA. The CDR3 sequence is 14 residues long. The CDR3 DNA reads TGTGCCAGCAACTTAGGGGCAGGGAGGCGCGAGCAGTACTTC. Encoded protein: CASNLGAGRREQYF.

This chain uses TRBV27 with TRBJ2-1; 8 bases map to TRBD1. The CDR3 is 15 amino acids. The germline gives CDR1 MNHEY, CDR2 SMNVEV (reference sequence). The V segment lost 6 bases and the J segment 4 bases; nucleotides outside the gene matches: 8. The CDR3 loop reads CASRSQGQGYNEQFF. The CDR3 nucleotides are TGTGCCAGCAGGAGCCAAGGACAGGGATACAATGAGCAGTTCTTC.

This sequence joins TRBV5-1 and TRBJ2-5; a weak D match, TRBD1 (6 bases). Germline V gene sequence: CDR1 SGHRS, CDR2 YFSETQ. This CDR3 is built from 14 residues. V lost 4 bases to trimming and J lost 2 bases, with 12 bases between them. In DNA, the CDR3 is TGCGCCAGCAGCCAAGGACAGCTGCAAGAGACCCAGTACTTC. Protein product: CASSQGQLQETQYF.

The rearrangement joins TRBV2 to TRBJ1-2, with 10 bases lining up with TRBD1. Germline-derived CDR1 and CDR2 are SNHLY and FYNNEI. This CDR3 is built from 13 residues. V shed 6 bases, J shed 4 bases, and the junction held 2 bases outside the gene matches. The CDR3 region is CASSRTGGYGYTF. DNA for the CDR3: TGTGCCAGCAGCAGGACAGGGGGCTATGGCTACACCTTC.

V gene TRBV14 combines with J gene TRBJ1-5; a weak D match, TRBD1 (6 bases). Germline CDR1 and CDR2: SGHDN and FVKESK. This CDR3 spans 13 amino acids. Between the trimmed V and J ends, which lost 3 bases and 5 bases, there was a span of 8 bases. The CDR3 here is CASSQTGYQPQHF. CDR3 DNA: TGTGCCAGCAGCCAGACAGGTTATCAGCCCCAGCATTTT. The variable domain in full, completed from reference TRBV14 and TRBJ1-5, reads EAGVTQFPSHSVIEKGQTVTLRCDPISGHDNLYWYRRVMGKEIKFLLHFVKESKQDESGMPNNRFLAERTGGTYSTLKVQPAELEDSGVYFCASSQTGYQPQHFGDGTRLSIL.

The chain recombines TRBV3-1 (or the pseudogene TRBV3-2) with TRBJ1-1; D not certain. Germline values: CDR1 LGHDT, CDR2 YNNKEL (reference sequence). This CDR3 has 13 amino acids. Trimming removed 1 base from V and 4 bases from J, with 7 bases in between. For the CDR3, the DNA is TGTGCCAGCAGCCAAGGCCCGGGCACTGAAGCTTTCTTT. Protein product: CASSQGPGTEAFF.

This rearrangement joins TRBV28 to TRBJ1-2, with 8 positions matching TRBD1. The CDR3 runs to 15 residues. Germline trimming cut 4 bases from V and 8 bases from J; bases unmatched to any gene: 12. Germline lookup yields CDR1 MDHEN and CDR2 SYDVKM. CDR3 bases: TGTGCCAGCAGTTCTAAGGGACAGGCCTTGGGCGGCTACACCTTC. This translates into CASSSKGQALGGYTF.